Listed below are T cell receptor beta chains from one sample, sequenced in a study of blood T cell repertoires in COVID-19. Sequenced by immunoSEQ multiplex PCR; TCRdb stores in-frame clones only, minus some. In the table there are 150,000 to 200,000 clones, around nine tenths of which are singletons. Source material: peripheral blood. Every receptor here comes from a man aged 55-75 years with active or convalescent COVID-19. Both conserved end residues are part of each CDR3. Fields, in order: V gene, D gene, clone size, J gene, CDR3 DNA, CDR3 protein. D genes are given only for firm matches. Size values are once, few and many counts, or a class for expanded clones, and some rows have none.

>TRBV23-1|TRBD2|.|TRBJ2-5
TGCGCCAGCAGTCTCGCGGGACTAGCGGGGGGTGAAGAGACCCAGTACTTC
CASSLAGLAGGEETQYF
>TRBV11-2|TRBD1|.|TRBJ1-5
TGTGCCAGCAGCTGGACAACAGGGACAGGGCAGCCCCAGCATTTT
CASSWTTGTGQPQHF
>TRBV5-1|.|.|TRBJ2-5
TGCGCCAGCAGCTTGGTTCCAGACCAAGAGACCCAGTACTTC
CASSLVPDQETQYF
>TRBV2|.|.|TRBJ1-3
TGTGCCAGCAGCGTCTCGAAGGGGCCTGGAAACACCATATATTTT
CASSVSKGPGNTIYF
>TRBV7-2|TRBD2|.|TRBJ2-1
TGTGCCAGCAGCTCCGGACTAGCGGCCTATTACAATGAGCAGTTCTTC
CASSSGLAAYYNEQFF
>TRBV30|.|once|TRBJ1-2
TGTGCCTGGAGTAGAGGAGGGAGCGGCTACACCTTC
CAWSRGGSGYTF
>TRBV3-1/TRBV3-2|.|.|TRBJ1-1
TGTGCCAGCAGCCAAGGACAAACAAGAGAAGCTTTCTTT
CASSQGQTREAFF
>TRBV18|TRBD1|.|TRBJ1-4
TGTGCCAGCTCAGAAACAACAGGGGTGTTTGAAAAACTGTTTTTT
CASSETTGVFEKLFF
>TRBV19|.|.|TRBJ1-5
TGTGCCAGTAGTATAGGGCAGGGGACTAGCAATCAGCCCCAGCATTTT
CASSIGQGTSNQPQHF
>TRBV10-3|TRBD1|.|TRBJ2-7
TGTGCCATCAGTCCCGGACAGGGCCACGAGCAGTACTTC
CAISPGQGHEQYF
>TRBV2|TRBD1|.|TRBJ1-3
TGTGCCAGCGTCTCCAGCTCAGGGGGTTGGGGAAACACCATATATTTT
CASVSSSGGWGNTIYF
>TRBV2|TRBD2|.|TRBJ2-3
TGTGCCAGCAGAACGACTAGCGGGGGTGCAGATACGCAGTATTTT
CASRTTSGGADTQYF
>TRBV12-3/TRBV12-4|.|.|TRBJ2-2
TGTGCCAGCAGCTATGACACCGGGGAGCTGTTTTTT
CASSYDTGELFF
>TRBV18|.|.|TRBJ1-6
TGTGCCAGCTCACCGCTGGGCGGGGTAAATTCACCCCTCCACTTT
CASSPLGGVNSPLHF
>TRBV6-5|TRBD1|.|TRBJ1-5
TGTGCCAGCAGTCCTCTGGGGGGACAGGGGATGCCCCAGCATTTT
CASSPLGGQGMPQHF
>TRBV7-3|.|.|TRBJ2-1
TGTGCCAGCAGCGATACAGGCTACAATGAGCAGTTCTTC
CASSDTGYNEQFF